The following is a T cell receptor beta chain sequence with its context. Its antigen is still unknown. The record has no base qualities; no much larger clone is one base away. The data were taken from a study of OX40 agonist ivuxolimab in advanced cancers. Regarding the research as a whole: Ivuxolimab was an agonistic, fully human IgG2 monoclonal antibody directed against OX40 (CD134), a costimulatory receptor. Of the approximately 53 patients in dose escalation, about 20 had hepatocellular carcinoma, some 15 had melanoma, 9 had renal cell carcinoma and 9 had head and neck cancer. In the dose-escalation cohort, more than 75% of patients were male, and the mean age was around 60 years, with a range of about 23 to 90. Patients were allowed to have had prior anti-PD-1, anti-PD-L1 or anti-CTLA-4 therapy, and more than 30% of the dose-escalation patients had previously received checkpoint inhibitors. Partial responses occurred in three dose-escalation patients, of whom one had hepatocellular carcinoma and two had cutaneous melanoma. The paper describes the monotherapy dose-escalation part (N of about 47 patients) of the phase I trial of ivuxolimab. Intravenous ivuxolimab was administered to patients every 2 weeks at six dose levels: 0.01, 0.1, 0.3, 1.5, 3 and 10 mg/kg. Peripheral TCRbeta sequencing was intended to test whether TCR sequence diversity was altered and clonal T-cell expansion was caused by ivuxolimab. General study outcomes and caveats: In partial responders in the 0.1-3.0 mg/kg groups, normalized peripheral clonal expansion was found to be among the lowest, especially among CD8+ T cells. Which antigens the clonally expanded peripheral T cells were specific for was not determined. At doses of 0.1 to 3.0 mg/kg, clonal expansion of both CD4+ and CD8+ T cells in blood was seen between baseline and week 6. Low levels of normalized T-cell clonal expansion were also shown by some nonresponding patients. After ivuxolimab, CD8+ T cells had more expanded clones than CD4+ T cells on average.

From the cysteine through the phenylalanine, the CDR3 covers 19 amino acids. CDR3 DNA only is kept here, 57 bases in frame from base 1. Trimming removed 4 bases from V and 0 bases from J; the gene matches leave 6 bases unexplained. Looking up the germline V gene (reference sequence) yields CDR1 WNHNN and CDR2 SYGVQD. The trial excluded patients who had a history of autoimmune disease or were on systemic immunosuppression. Peripheral blood for TCR sequencing was drawn from every dose cohort at baseline, at cycle 4 day 1 and at cycle 7 day 1. The samples were drawn from a first-in-human, open-label, multicenter phase I dose-escalation trial of ivuxolimab. Adults with locally advanced or metastatic melanoma, renal cell carcinoma, hepatocellular carcinoma or head and neck squamous cell carcinoma were enrolled in the trial. Before TCR sequencing, CD4+ T cells and CD8+ T cells from peripheral blood were sorted into separate populations.

Genomic DNA was isolated from the sorted cells so that the TCRbeta CDR3 region could be sequenced. The immunoSEQ Assay was used to sequence the TCRbeta CDR3 regions. Sourced from immuneACCESS, this table was stored by TCRdb with only in-frame sequences that have V and J called. A share of the clones is absent; for the studies checked, an unresolved V gene accounts for under half, and the remainder has no known explanation. Recorded for this sample are around 77,000 clones; 85% to 90% of them occurred a single time. The ten most abundant clones make up approximately 0.91% of the sample. This TCR derives from an adult with an advanced solid tumor such as melanoma, head and neck, liver or kidney cancer. The chain couples TRBV10-1 to TRBJ2-6; TRBD2 fits 13 bases in the junction. The sequences come from CD4+ or CD8+ T cells sorted from blood, collected in a trial of the OX40 agonist ivuxolimab. The CDR3 region has the sequence CASSGGGLAGISGANVLTF. The DNA reads TGCGCCAGCAGTGGGGGGGGACTAGCGGGAATCTCTGGGGCCAACGTCCTGACTTTC.